The 29 T cell receptor beta chains in this list originate from one sample, sequenced in a study of control samples from healthy donors and cancer patients. TCRdb's copy holds only in-frame clones and misses some; the assay was immunoSEQ multiplex PCR. The repertoire holds tens of thousands of clones, with under 90% as singletons. Material for sequencing was blood. These receptors originate from a middle-aged man in good health.

The chain combines TRBV30 with TRBJ1-1, with 7 bases matching TRBD1. The CDR3 covers 13 residues. The V gene's germline CDR1 is GTSNPN and CDR2 SVGIG (reference sequence). After removal of 3 bases from V and 4 bases from J, the junction contained 5 bases not matched to a gene. The DNA of the CDR3 is TGTGCCTGGAGCGCAGGGGGAGGCACTGAAGCTTTCTTT. Translating gives CAWSAGGGTEAFF.

In nucleotides, the CDR3 is TGTGCCAGCAGTTTACGGGGGGTCAATCAGCCCCAGCATTTT. Translating gives CASSLRGVNQPQHF. The V call is TRBV27, the J call TRBJ1-5; D is perhaps TRBD1 (5 bases). V was trimmed by 2 bases and J by 3 bases, leaving 8 bases between them. The CDR3 is made up of 14 amino acids. Germline loops: CDR1 MNHEY, CDR2 SMNVEV (reference sequence).

This chain connects TRBV6-2 or TRBV6-3 to TRBJ2-5; D unclear. This CDR3 has 13 amino acids. V lost 6 bases to trimming and J lost 7 bases, with 15 bases between them. CDR1 and CDR2 (germline): MNHEY, SVGEGT. The CDR3 reads CASSEDGWGTQYF. The DNA of the CDR3 is TGTGCCAGCAGCGAAGATGGCTGGGGGACCCAGTACTTC.

The chain couples TRBV28 to TRBJ2-4, with D possibly TRBD1 on 6 matching bases. Germline V gives CDR1 MDHEN, CDR2 SYDVKM. The V end lost 6 bases, the J end lost 10 bases, and 16 bases lay between the germline ends. The CDR3 runs 13 residues. CDR3 DNA: TGTGCCAGCAGCAAACTTCAGGGGCTTATTCAGTACTTC. This codes for CASSKLQGLIQYF.

This chain connects TRBV7-6 to TRBJ2-6, with unresolved D. This CDR3 comprises 17 residues. V was shortened by 5 bases and J by 0 bases, with 14 bases between the two germline ends. Per the germline V gene, CDR1 is SGHVS and CDR2 is FNYEAQ. The CDR3 DNA follows: TGTGCCAGCAGCCTTGGAGATTGGATCTCTGGGGCCAACGTCCTGACTTTC. Residues: CASSLGDWISGANVLTF.

The chain joins TRBV30 to TRBJ2-2; D remains ambiguous. CDR1 and CDR2 (germline): GTSNPN, SVGIG (reference sequence). The CDR3 contains 14 residues. Deletions cut 0 bases from V and 3 bases from J, with 8 bases between. CDR3 in amino acids: CAWSVNGYTGELFF. Written as DNA, the CDR3 is TGTGCCTGGAGTGTAAACGGCTACACCGGGGAGCTGTTTTTT.

The V and J genes are TRBV3-1 (or the pseudogene TRBV3-2) and TRBJ1-2, with a possible D match to TRBD1 (5 bases). The CDR3 sequence is 12 residues long. The ends were cut back, 2 bases at V and 9 bases at J, with 10 bases in the middle. The germline V gene has CDR1 LGHDT and CDR2 YNNKEL (reference sequence). CDR3 nucleotides: TGTGCCAGCAGCCAAATGCAGGGCAGCTACACCTTC. Translated, it gives CASSQMQGSYTF.

This clone was observed a few times. Here the CDR3 reads CASDRATTYEQYF. DNA of the CDR3: TGTGCCAGCGACAGGGCAACCACCTACGAGCAGTACTTC. The chain joins TRBV6-5 to TRBJ2-7, with TRBD1 identical over 7 bases. The CDR3 has 13 amino acids. Germline assignment: CDR1 MNHEY and CDR2 SVGAGI. Trimming took 8 bases from V and 2 from J; bases not matched to a gene: 6.

The J gene is TRBJ1-2, the V gene TRBV2, with D uncertain. From germline, CDR1 is SNHLY and CDR2 FYNNEI. V lost 8 bases and J lost 5, with 15 bases in between. The CDR3 covers 13 residues. CDR3 in amino acids: CASFNGGWYGYTF. Written as DNA, the CDR3 is TGTGCCAGCTTTAACGGAGGTTGGTATGGCTACACCTTC.

The chain has TRBV4-1 and TRBJ2-1, with 10 bases that match TRBD2. Trimming took 3 bases from V and 5 from J; bases not matched to a gene: 7. Germline V gives CDR1 MGHRA, CDR2 YSYEKL. The CDR3 covers 16 residues. The CDR3 sequence: CASSHLSGGDNNEQFF. In DNA form, the CDR3 reads TGCGCCAGCAGCCATTTGAGCGGGGGGGATAACAATGAGCAGTTCTTC.

This rearrangement joins TRBV4-1 to TRBJ2-7; TRBD2 aligns across 9 bases. There are 18 residues in the CDR3. Germline trimming cut 6 bases from V and 3 bases from J; bases unmatched to any gene: 18. Germline CDR1 reads MGHRA; CDR2 reads YSYEKL. The CDR3 DNA is TGCGCCAGCAGGTACACTGGCGGGGGGGCAGCGGGGAACTACGAGCAGTACTTC. This translates into CASRYTGGGAAGNYEQYF.

The J gene is TRBJ2-2, the V gene TRBV12-3 or TRBV12-4; the D gene is possibly TRBD2 (6 bases). With 8 bases removed from V and 6 bases from J, the gap between germline ends came to 7 bases. This CDR3 is 11 amino acids long. CDR3 residues: CASRLAGELFF. CDR3 DNA sequence: TGTGCCAGCCGACTAGCCGGGGAGCTGTTTTTT.

CDR3 bases: TGTGCCAGCACAAGGGAGTTTGGCCCCCAGCATTTT. It encodes CASTREFGPQHF. The chain recombines TRBV12-3 or TRBV12-4 with TRBJ1-5; D is undetermined. V was pared by 7 bases and J by 10 bases, with 14 bases between. This CDR3 spans 12 amino acids.

V usage is TRBV6-1 and J usage is TRBJ2-1; 10 positions agree with TRBD2. The CDR3 totals 16 residues. Unmatched junction bases numbered 3, after V lost 2 bases and J lost 2 bases. CDR1 is MNHNS, CDR2 SASEGT, per germline. CDR3 bases: TGTGCCAGCAGTGAACTAGCGGGGGACCCCTACAATGAGCAGTTCTTC. Translation: CASSELAGDPYNEQFF.

The chain links TRBV6-5 to TRBJ2-1; 8 bases are a match to TRBD2. The CDR3 length is 13 residues. Germline CDR1 is MNHEY and CDR2 is SVGAGI. The J segment lost 4 bases and the V segment lost 6 bases, leaving 2 bases of the junction unmatched. This CDR3 is CASSGGVYNEQFF. CDR3 nucleotides: TGTGCCAGCAGCGGGGGGGTGTACAATGAGCAGTTCTTC.

This sequence joins TRBV12-3 or TRBV12-4 and TRBJ2-1; TRBD2 is a possible D gene (5 bases). V lost 6 bases, J lost 5 bases, and 11 bases lay in between. The CDR3 sequence is 13 residues long. The CDR3 spells CASSRPGDNEQFF. In nucleotides, the CDR3 is TGTGCCAGCAGCCGTCCCGGGGACAATGAGCAGTTCTTC.

The chain couples TRBV7-9 to TRBJ2-5; possible D gene TRBD2, 5 bases. This CDR3 has 15 residues. CDR1 and CDR2 from the germline V gene are SEHNR and FQNEAQ (reference sequence). The ends were cut back, 1 base at V and 4 bases at J, with 13 bases in the middle. As DNA, the CDR3 is TGTGCCAGCAGCTTAGGTCCGGGGATGAGAGAGACCCAGTACTTC. Encoded protein: CASSLGPGMRETQYF. The whole variable domain, remainder taken from reference TRBV7-9 and TRBJ2-5, is DTGVSQNPRHKITKRGQNVTFRCDPISEHNRLYWYRQTLGQGPEFLTYFQNEAQLEKSRLLSDRFSAERPKGSFSTLEIQRTEQGDSAMYLCASSLGPGMRETQYFGPGTRLLVL.

The genes are TRBV6-6 and TRBJ1-5, with 7 bases fitting TRBD1. This CDR3 region has 15 residues. The ends lost 0 bases at V and 5 bases at J; junction bases unmatched: 4. Per the germline V gene, CDR1 is MNHNY and CDR2 is SVGAGI (reference sequence). As DNA, the CDR3 is TGTGCCAGCAGTTACTCTGCCAGGGGGGATCAGCCCCAGCATTTT. Protein product: CASSYSARGDQPQHF.

In this sample, this clone turned up once. CDR3 sequence: CASGGGPTYEQYF. In DNA form, the CDR3 reads TGTGCCAGCGGAGGGGGGCCCACGTACGAGCAGTACTTC. V is TRBV28 and J is TRBJ2-7, with D possibly being TRBD1 or TRBD2 (6 bases each). CDR3 length: 13 amino acids. V was pared by 8 bases and J by 4 bases, with 15 bases between. CDR1 is MDHEN and CDR2 is SYDVKM in the germline V gene.

This clone was seen a few times. This rearrangement joins TRBV18 to TRBJ2-7; D is unclear. Germline V gene lookup returns CDR1 KGHSH and CDR2 LQKENI. The CDR3 sequence is 11 residues long. V was trimmed by 1 base and J by 3 bases, leaving 1 base between them. CDR3 coding DNA: TGTGCCAGCTCACCACTCTACGAGCAGTACTTC. Protein sequence: CASSPLYEQYF.

V and J are TRBV12-3 or TRBV12-4 and TRBJ1-2; TRBD1 is a possible D gene (5 bases). CDR3 length: 13 residues. Trimming left V 7 bases short and J 4 bases short, with 13 bases between. CDR3 sequence reads: CASTPGEAYGYTF. In DNA, the CDR3 is TGTGCCAGCACGCCGGGGGAAGCCTATGGCTACACCTTC.

The V and J genes are TRBV29-1 and TRBJ1-2; 7 nucleotides line up with TRBD1. In germline, CDR1 is SQVTM, CDR2 ANQGSEA. V lost 2 bases to trimming and J lost 4 bases; unmatched junction nucleotides: 4. The length of the CDR3 is 13 residues. The CDR3 reads CSVEPRDSYGYTF. As DNA, the CDR3 is TGCAGCGTTGAACCCCGGGACAGCTATGGCTACACCTTC.

J is TRBJ1-1 and V is TRBV6-5, with a possible D match to TRBD1 (6 bases). Germline loops: CDR1 MNHEY, CDR2 SVGAGI. Deletions cut 6 bases from V and 2 bases from J, with 13 bases between. The CDR3 runs to 14 residues. CDR3 nucleotide sequence: TGTGCCAGCAGCGCGACAGGACGTAACACTGAAGCTTTCTTT. Residues: CASSATGRNTEAFF.

The chain uses TRBV12-3 or TRBV12-4 and TRBJ1-2, with 11 bases aligning to TRBD1. V lost 6 bases and J lost 8; bases outside the gene matches: 2. The CDR3 is 12 residues long. The CDR3 loop is CASRGTGGGYTF. CDR3 coding DNA: TGTGCCAGCAGGGGGACAGGGGGAGGCTACACCTTC.

The V and J genes are TRBV5-6 and TRBJ1-3; D ambiguous. There are 14 residues in the CDR3. V shed 2 bases and J shed 2 bases, with 8 bases lying between them. CDR1 is SGHDT, CDR2 YYEEEE, per germline. In DNA form, the CDR3 reads TGTGCCAGCAGCTTACGACATCCTGGAAACACCATATATTTT. It is translated as CASSLRHPGNTIYF. Based on the CDR3 plus reference TRBV5-6 and TRBJ1-3, the full variable domain is DAGVTQSPTHLIKTRGQQVTLRCSPKSGHDTVSWYQQALGQGPQFIFQYYEEEERQRGNFPDRFSGHQFPNYSSELNVNALLLGDSALYLCASSLRHPGNTIYFGEGSWLTVV.

This clone was seen just once. The chain has TRBV5-1 and TRBJ1-1; weak D call: TRBD1 (5 bases). CDR1 and CDR2 (germline): SGHRS, YFSETQ. This CDR3 is built from 14 residues. The germline V and J ends were trimmed by 0 bases and 1 base, with 7 bases remaining between them. CDR3 DNA: TGCGCCAGCAGCTTGGCCGGGGGGAACACTGAAGCTTTCTTT. Its translation: CASSLAGGNTEAFF.

The chain joins TRBV30 to TRBJ1-1, with TRBD1 as a possible D gene (5 bases). Per the germline V gene, CDR1 is GTSNPN and CDR2 is SVGIG (reference sequence). V lost 0 bases to trimming and J lost 1 base, with 9 bases between them. The CDR3 is made up of 14 amino acids. DNA of the CDR3: TGTGCCTGGAGTGTGGGGACTGGGAACACTGAAGCTTTCTTT. Its protein product is CAWSVGTGNTEAFF.

This chain links TRBV24-1 with TRBJ2-5; 8 bases agree with TRBD2. From germline, CDR1 is KGHDR and CDR2 SFDVKD. The CDR3 consists of 13 residues. V shed 10 bases, J shed 5 bases, and the junction held 8 bases outside the gene matches. CDR3 DNA: TGTGCCACGGCGGCGGGGGGCGGGGAGACCCAGTACTTC. Its translation is CATAAGGGETQYF.

The chain recombines TRBV18 with TRBJ1-1; D call uncertain. This CDR3 contains 15 residues. V lost 3 bases and J 0 bases, leaving 11 bases between the germline ends. Looked up from germline, CDR1 is KGHSH and CDR2 is LQKENI. Here the CDR3 DNA reads TGTGCCAGCTCACCTGGGGTTAACATGAACACTGAAGCTTTCTTT. The encoded protein is CASSPGVNMNTEAFF.